The 14 T cell receptor beta chains below come from one sample, sequenced in a study of blood T cell repertoires in COVID-19. TCRdb's table, derived via immunoSEQ multiplex PCR, lists solely in-frame clones and lacks some. The table shows 50,000 to 60,000 clones, with 90% occurring only once. Specimen: peripheral blood. The receptor source for this set is a man aged 40-50 years with acute or convalescent COVID-19.

The chain has TRBV28 and TRBJ2-2, with a weak D call TRBD2 (6 bases). The CDR3 is 15 amino acids. Germline loops: CDR1 MDHEN, CDR2 SYDVKM. The V and J ends lost 6 bases and 4 bases respectively, with 15 bases between them. CDR3 coding DNA: TGTGCCAGCAGCAGAACGGCGGGACGCACCGGGGAGCTGTTTTTT. Protein product: CASSRTAGRTGELFF.

The rearrangement uses TRBV19 and TRBJ2-2; 9 bases are shared with TRBD2. Unmatched junction bases numbered 9, after V lost 2 bases and J lost 5 bases. The CDR3 sequence is 17 residues long. Germline V gives CDR1 LNHDA, CDR2 SQIVND (reference sequence). CDR3: CASSINGGRGRTGELFF. The CDR3 DNA reads TGTGCCAGTAGTATAAACGGCGGGAGGGGGAGGACCGGGGAGCTGTTTTTT.

This clone was recorded a few times. The CDR3 reads CASTDIYNSPLHF. Here the CDR3 DNA reads TGTGCCAGCACCGACATCTATAATTCACCCCTCCACTTT. The genes are TRBV27 and TRBJ1-6; D unresolved. CDR3 size: 13 residues. Germline-derived CDR1 and CDR2 are MNHEY and SMNVEV (reference sequence). V lost 7 bases and J 3 bases, leaving 7 bases between the germline ends.

The rearrangement uses TRBV7-8 and TRBJ1-6; TRBD1 is a possible D gene (5 bases). CDR3 size: 15 residues. V was shortened by 2 bases and J by 8 bases, with 13 bases between the two germline ends. Germline CDR1 is SGHVS and CDR2 is FQNEAQ. CDR3 nucleotides: TGTGCCAGCAGCTTATTTCGACAGACCTATTCACCCCTCCACTTT. It is translated as CASSLFRQTYSPLHF.

The chain recombines TRBV5-1 with TRBJ1-2; 7 nucleotides align to TRBD1. The V and J ends lost 4 bases and 1 base, in that order; junction bases with no gene match: 7. This CDR3 is 15 amino acids long. Germline CDR1 is SGHRS and CDR2 is YFSETQ. CDR3 region: CASSRTGQDNYGYTF. In DNA, the CDR3 is TGCGCCAGCAGCCGTACTGGACAGGATAACTATGGCTACACCTTC.

The rearrangement uses TRBV20-1 and TRBJ2-3; D is uncertain. CDR3 length: 11 residues. Looked up from germline, CDR1 is DFQATT and CDR2 is SNEGSKA (reference sequence). V was pared by 2 bases and J by 4 bases, with 4 bases between. This CDR3 reads CSARSSDTQYF. CDR3 nucleotide sequence: TGCAGTGCTAGATCTTCAGATACGCAGTATTTT.

The chain couples TRBV20-1 to TRBJ2-1, with no clear D. V was pared by 5 bases and J by 8 bases, with 10 bases between. This CDR3 has 11 amino acids. Looked up from germline, CDR1 is DFQATT and CDR2 is SNEGSKA (reference sequence). This chain's CDR3 is CSAPILDEQFF. Written as DNA, the CDR3 is TGCAGTGCTCCAATACTCGATGAGCAGTTCTTC.

V is TRBV24-1 and J is TRBJ2-5; no clear D gene. CDR3 length: 15 residues. The ends were cut back, 0 bases at V and 1 base at J, with 8 bases in the middle. Germline CDR1 is KGHDR and CDR2 is SFDVKD. The CDR3 reads CATSDLGQPQETQYF. In DNA, the CDR3 is TGTGCCACCAGTGATTTGGGGCAGCCCCAAGAGACCCAGTACTTC.

The CDR3 loop reads CASSYSPSSGANVLTF. The CDR3 DNA reads as TGTGCCAGCAGTTACTCTCCGAGCTCTGGGGCCAACGTCCTGACTTTC. The chain uses TRBV6-6 and TRBJ2-6; no reliable D call. V lost 0 bases and J 0 bases, leaving 6 bases between the germline ends. This CDR3 has 16 residues. Germline-derived CDR1 and CDR2 are MNHNY and SVGAGI (reference sequence).

This sequence joins TRBV4-2 and TRBJ2-6, with D possibly being TRBD1 (6 bases). The V gene lost 0 bases and the J gene lost 2 bases, with 11 bases spanning the gap. Germline V gives CDR1 LGHNA, CDR2 YNFKEQ. The CDR3 sequence is 17 residues long. The CDR3 DNA sequence: TGTGCCAGCAGCCAAGATGTAGCAGGGGCTGGGGCCAACGTCCTGACTTTC. This translates into CASSQDVAGAGANVLTF.

The CDR3 region has the DNA TGTGCCAGCAGTTTATTTTCGGGACAGGGGCCCGAAGAGACCCAGTACTTC. It yields the protein CASSLFSGQGPEETQYF. The chain links TRBV28 to TRBJ2-5, with 10 bases fitting TRBD1. The CDR3 extends over 17 amino acids. Germline loops: CDR1 MDHEN, CDR2 SYDVKM. Germline trimming cut 1 base from V and 3 bases from J; bases unmatched to any gene: 8.

The J gene is TRBJ2-2, the V gene TRBV4-2, with 10 bases matching TRBD2. V was pared by 0 bases and J by 6 bases, with 7 bases of the junction left unmatched. The CDR3 extends over 17 amino acids. Germline V gene data show CDR1 as LGHNA and CDR2 as YNFKEQ. CDR3 sequence (DNA): TGTGCCAGCAGCCAAGACGGGCTAGCGGGAGAATCCGGGGAGCTGTTTTTT. This gives the protein CASSQDGLAGESGELFF.

V gene TRBV7-2 combines with J gene TRBJ1-2, with D perhaps TRBD1 (6 bases). V was pared by 5 bases and J by 2 bases, with 9 bases between. The CDR3 length is 13 residues. The germline CDR1 and CDR2 sequences are SGHTA and FQGNSA. The CDR3 reads CASSKGHNYGYTF. The CDR3 DNA follows: TGTGCCAGCAGCAAGGGACACAACTATGGCTACACCTTC.

The chain recombines TRBV28 with TRBJ1-6; 7 nucleotides match TRBD1. The J segment lost 7 bases and the V segment lost 8 bases, leaving 8 bases of the junction unmatched. The CDR3 runs to 14 residues. Germline lookup yields CDR1 MDHEN and CDR2 SYDVKM. CDR3 region: CASLSGQRNSPLHF. Written as DNA, the CDR3 is TGTGCCAGCCTTTCGGGACAGAGGAATTCACCCCTCCACTTT.